Each of the 15 T cell receptor beta chains below was sequenced from the same sample in a study of T cell responses to AZD1222 COVID-19 vaccine. TCRdb's copy holds only in-frame clones and misses some; the assay was immunoSEQ multiplex PCR. Seen here are 90,000 to 120,000 clones, approximately 90% observed once, and the top ten hold about 2.5%. Specimen: peripheral blood, collected 28 days after the second AZD1222 dose. The source is an adult who received the AZD1222 COVID-19 vaccine.

This clone has more than one count but fewer than ten. The chain recombines TRBV7-2 with TRBJ1-1; a weak D match, TRBD1 (5 bases). CDR1 is SGHTA, CDR2 FQGNSA, per germline. V lost 1 base, J lost 5 bases, and 11 bases lay in between. The CDR3 length is 14 residues. Written as DNA, the CDR3 is TGTGCCAGCAGCTTAGTGCAGGGAGAGACTGAAGCTTTCTTT. Protein sequence: CASSLVQGETEAFF.

V gene TRBV6-1 combines with J gene TRBJ2-4, with D maybe TRBD2 (5 bases). The CDR3 is made up of 18 amino acids. The germline CDR1 and CDR2 sequences are MNHNS and SASEGT. With 4 bases removed from V and 0 bases from J, the gap between germline ends came to 19 bases. The CDR3 DNA sequence: TGTGCCAGCAGTGGAGCGAAATCCGGGGTTCTAGCCAAAAACATTCAGTACTTC. Its translation is CASSGAKSGVLAKNIQYF.

This chain uses TRBV3-1 (or the pseudogene TRBV3-2) with TRBJ1-4; possibly TRBD1 for D (6 bases). V was trimmed by 1 base and J by 7 bases, leaving 10 bases between them. Germline V gene lookup returns CDR1 LGHDT and CDR2 YNNKEL (reference sequence). The CDR3 loop spans 14 amino acids. The CDR3 DNA follows: TGTGCCAGCAGCCAAGCCAGGGGAGTTGAAAAACTGTTTTTT. Amino acids: CASSQARGVEKLFF.

A note on this clone: A junction end diverges from the germline sequence, so it may reflect a read error. The chain uses TRBV20-1 and TRBJ2-7; weak D call: TRBD2 (5 bases). In germline, CDR1 is DFQATT, CDR2 SNEGSKA (reference sequence). This CDR3 has 14 residues. DNA for the CDR3: TGCAGTACTAGTGATTTCCCTCTACTCTACGAGCAGTACTTC. Translated: CSTSDFPLLYEQYF.

This rearrangement joins TRBV5-1 to TRBJ1-4, with D unresolved. The CDR3 loop spans 14 amino acids. In germline, CDR1 is SGHRS, CDR2 YFSETQ. The ends were cut back, 0 bases at V and 0 bases at J, with 3 bases in the middle. CDR3 residues: CASSLEATNEKLFF. CDR3 in DNA: TGCGCCAGCAGCTTGGAGGCAACTAATGAAAAACTGTTTTTT. The variable domain in full, with the rest retrieved from reference TRBV5-1 and TRBJ1-4, is KAGVTQTPRYLIKTRGQQVTLSCSPISGHRSVSWYQQTPGQGLQFLFEYFSETQRNKGNFPGRFSGRQFSNSRSEMNVSTLELGDSALYLCASSLEATNEKLFFGSGTQLSVL.

The V and J genes are TRBV4-2 and TRBJ2-7, with TRBD2 matching 12 bases. The CDR3 consists of 15 residues. Germline V CDR1 and CDR2: LGHNA, YNFKEQ. The trim removed 8 bases at V and 3 bases at J, leaving 8 bases unmatched. The CDR3 here is CASQGRTSGNYEQYF. In DNA, the CDR3 is TGTGCCAGCCAGGGTAGGACTAGCGGGAACTACGAGCAGTACTTC.

This chain connects TRBV10-3 to TRBJ1-5; a weak D match, TRBD1 (6 bases). The V end was cut by 4 bases, the J end by 2 bases, with 9 bases between. CDR3 length equals 14 residues. The germline gives CDR1 ENHRY, CDR2 SYGVKD. For the CDR3, the DNA is TGTGCCATCAGTGTATCAGGGGGCAATCAGCCCCAGCATTTT. Protein: CAISVSGGNQPQHF.

The chain carries TRBV6-5 and TRBJ2-7; D is perhaps TRBD2 (6 bases). The CDR3 has 15 amino acids. Trimming stripped 2 bases from V and 5 bases from J, with 16 bases between. Germline V gene sequence: CDR1 MNHEY, CDR2 SVGAGI. The CDR3 DNA reads as TGTGCCAGCAGTTACGCGGGAACTGCCAGGCACGAGCAGTACTTC. Amino acids: CASSYAGTARHEQYF.

The rearrangement uses TRBV7-3 and TRBJ2-3; TRBD2 agrees at 9 bases. This CDR3 contains 16 residues. Germline CDR1 SGHTA, CDR2 FQGTGA. The J segment lost 4 bases and the V segment lost 1 base, leaving 6 bases of the junction unmatched. For the CDR3, the DNA is TGTGCCAGCAGCTTAAGGCCTAGCGGGATAGCAGATACGCAGTATTTT. Translated, it gives CASSLRPSGIADTQYF.

The gene calls are TRBV5-5 and TRBJ2-2; D not resolved. Trimming pared 1 base from V and 4 bases from J, leaving 8 bases between. CDR1 is SGHKS, CDR2 YYEKEE, per germline (reference sequence). The length of the CDR3 is 14 residues. The CDR3 region has the DNA TGTGCCAGCAGCTTGCGCGGCAGCACCGGGGAGCTGTTTTTT. This gives the protein CASSLRGSTGELFF.

The chain is built from TRBV6-5 and TRBJ1-1; possibly TRBD1 for D (5 bases). Germline V gives CDR1 MNHEY, CDR2 SVGAGI. V lost 9 bases to trimming and J lost 5 bases, with 19 bases between them. CDR3 size: 14 residues. The CDR3 coding sequence is TGTGCCAGTTACAGAGGGAGGGGTTGGACTGAAGCTTTCTTT. It translates to CASYRGRGWTEAFF.

This chain joins TRBV7-2 and TRBJ2-7, with D possibly TRBD1 on 5 matching bases. Germline V gene data show CDR1 as SGHTA and CDR2 as FQGNSA. The CDR3 spans 16 residues. V gave up 5 bases and J gave up 4 bases, with 21 bases separating them. The CDR3 loop reads CASSINSGPARYEQYF. In DNA, the CDR3 is TGTGCCAGCAGCATAAACTCAGGGCCGGCCCGGTACGAGCAGTACTTC.

The gene calls are TRBV2 and TRBJ1-2; TRBD1 matches 7 bases. The V gene end was trimmed by 5 bases and the J gene end by 2 bases; junction bases not matched to a gene: 5. The V gene's germline CDR1 is SNHLY and CDR2 FYNNEI. CDR3 length: 14 residues. CDR3 DNA sequence: TGTGCCAGCAGTCGGGACAGCGCAAACTATGGCTACACCTTC. It codes for CASSRDSANYGYTF.

In its sample, this clone was seen once. The CDR3 here is CASSLSASEATNEKLFF. As DNA, the CDR3 is TGTGCCAGCAGTTTATCGGCCAGCGAGGCAACTAATGAAAAACTGTTTTTT. V gene TRBV27 combines with J gene TRBJ1-4; D ambiguous. Germline-derived CDR1 and CDR2 are MNHEY and SMNVEV (reference sequence). The CDR3 is 17 residues long. Trimming left V 0 bases short and J 0 bases short, with 11 bases between.

The chain is built from TRBV7-9 and TRBJ1-4; TRBD1 might be the D (5 bases). The CDR3 totals 14 residues. V was pared by 0 bases and J by 8 bases, with 10 bases between. Germline CDR1 reads SEHNR; CDR2 reads FQNEAQ (reference sequence). The CDR3 loop is CASSLAGGGEKLFF. CDR3 bases: TGTGCCAGCAGCTTAGCAGGTGGGGGAGAAAAACTGTTTTTT.